This T cell receptor beta chain stems from a study of blood T cell repertoires in COVID-19. This clone was counted a single time. After removal of 2 bases from V and 4 bases from J, the junction contained 5 bases not matched to a gene. The CDR3 has 16 residues. Germline CDR1 reads KGHSH; CDR2 reads LQKENI. Profiled with immunoSEQ multiplex PCR; TCRdb holds only in-frame clones, not every one. The sample yields approximately 190,000 clones, approximately 84% seen once. The genes are TRBV18 and TRBJ2-2, with 9 bases aligning to TRBD1. The clonotype comes from an older man with acute or convalescent COVID-19. Input material: peripheral blood. The CDR3 protein is CASSPRMGQGTGELFF. CDR3 DNA sequence: TGTGCCAGCTCACCAAGAATGGGACAGGGCACCGGGGAGCTGTTTTTT.